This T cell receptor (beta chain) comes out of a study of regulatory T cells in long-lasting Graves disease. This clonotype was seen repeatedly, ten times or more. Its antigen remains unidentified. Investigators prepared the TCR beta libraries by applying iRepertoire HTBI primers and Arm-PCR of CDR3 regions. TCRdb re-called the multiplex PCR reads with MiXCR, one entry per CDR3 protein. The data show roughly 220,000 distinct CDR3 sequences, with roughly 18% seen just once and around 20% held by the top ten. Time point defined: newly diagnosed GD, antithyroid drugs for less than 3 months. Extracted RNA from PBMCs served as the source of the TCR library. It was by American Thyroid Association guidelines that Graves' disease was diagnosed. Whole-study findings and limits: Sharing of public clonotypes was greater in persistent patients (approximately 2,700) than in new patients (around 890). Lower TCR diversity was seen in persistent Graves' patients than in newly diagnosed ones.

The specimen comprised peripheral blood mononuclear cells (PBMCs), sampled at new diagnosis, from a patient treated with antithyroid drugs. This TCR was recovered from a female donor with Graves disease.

The CDR3 nucleotides read TGTGCCAGCAGCTTAGAACTAGTCCGGACTAGCGCGGACAATGAGCAGTTCTTC. Amino acid sequence: CASSLELVRTSADNEQFF. The V call is TRBV7-2, the J call TRBJ2-1; 9 bases agree with TRBD2. With V trimmed by 1 base and J by 5 bases, 12 bases remained unmatched. The CDR3 has 18 residues. Germline CDR1 reads SGHTA; CDR2 reads FQGNSA.